This is a list of T cell receptor beta chains from one sample in a study of OX40 agonist ivuxolimab in advanced cancers. This table comes from immunoSEQ multiplex PCR, and its TCRdb copy is limited to in-frame clones, with some not included. The sample records about 100,000 clones, less than 95% being singletons. Sequenced material: CD4+ or CD8+ T cells sorted from blood, taken in a trial of the OX40 agonist ivuxolimab. The origin of the receptors is an adult with an advanced solid tumor such as melanoma, head and neck, liver or kidney cancer. Both conserved end residues are part of each CDR3. A D gene is named only where the DNA matches it firmly. Where a row states a size, it is once, few, many or the class of an expanded clone; other rows omit it.

D	V	size	J	DNA	CDR3
-	TRBV4-3	-	TRBJ2-3	TGCGCCAGCAGCCAAGCGGGGGGCACAGATACGCAGTATTTT	CASSQAGGTDTQYF
-	TRBV30	-	TRBJ1-1	TGTGCCTGGAGGGGGCAGGGGATGAACACTGAAGCTTTCTTT	CAWRGQGMNTEAFF
TRBD2	TRBV4-2	-	TRBJ2-1	TGTGCCAGCAGCCCCAGACTAGCGGGGAGTTACAATGAGCAGTTCTTC	CASSPRLAGSYNEQFF
TRBD1	TRBV6-5	once	TRBJ2-7	TGTGCCAGCAGTTACTCTTTGGACAGGGCCTCCTACGAGCAGTACTTC	CASSYSLDRASYEQYF
TRBD2	TRBV7-8	-	TRBJ2-7	TGTGCCAGCAGGTCCATACCGGGGGGATTGGTAAGCGAGCAGTACTTC	CASRSIPGGLVSEQYF
TRBD2	TRBV7-3	-	TRBJ2-1	TGTGCCAGCAGCTTAAGTTTAGCGGGGTACAATGAGCAGTTCTTC	CASSLSLAGYNEQFF
-	TRBV19	-	TRBJ1-1	TGTGCCAAAGGGGTGGTCCCTTATTTCCCCACTGAAGCTTTCTTT	CAKGVVPYFPTEAFF
-	TRBV29-1	once	TRBJ1-1	TGCAGCGTTGATCCGACAGGGAACACTGAAGCTTTCTTT	CSVDPTGNTEAFF
-	TRBV15	-	TRBJ2-1	TGTGCCACCAGCAGAGATAAAAATGAGCAGTTCTTC	CATSRDKNEQFF
TRBD2	TRBV18	-	TRBJ2-7	TGTGCCAGCTCACCTGGACTAGCGGGGGTCTACGAGCAGTACTTC	CASSPGLAGVYEQYF
TRBD1	TRBV6-1	-	TRBJ1-1	TGTGCCAGCAGTGACCCAGGGGGCCGGACTGAAGCTTTCTTT	CASSDPGGRTEAFF
-	TRBV7-2	-	TRBJ2-2	TGTGCCAGCAGCTTAGCGTCAAACACCGGGGAGCTGTTTTTT	CASSLASNTGELFF
-	TRBV11-2	once	TRBJ2-5	TGTGCCAGCAGCGCATCAACCATCGGGGTGACCCAGTACTTC	CASSASTIGVTQYF
-	TRBV2	-	TRBJ2-6	TGTGCCAGCAGCAACTACGGGACTGGGGCCAACGTCCTGACTTTC	CASSNYGTGANVLTF
-	TRBV7-8	once	TRBJ1-1	TGTGCCAGCAGCTTATCGAACACTGAAGCTTTCTTT	CASSLSNTEAFF
TRBD1	TRBV27	-	TRBJ2-3	TGTGCCAGCAGTTCTAACAGGGGGCGTAAGTATTTT	CASSSNRGRKYF
-	TRBV18	-	TRBJ2-1	TGTGCCAGCTCAGAAGCTACTAGGACCCGGTTCTTC	CASSEATRTRFF
TRBD1	TRBV11-2	-	TRBJ2-3	TGTGCCAGCAGCCGCACAGGGGGCACAGATACGCAGTATTTT	CASSRTGGTDTQYF
TRBD1	TRBV18	-	TRBJ2-5	TGTGCCAGCTCATCCTGGACAGGGGGCGAAGAGACCCAGTACTTC	CASSSWTGGEETQYF
-	TRBV7-8	-	TRBJ2-2	TGTGCCAGCAGCTCCTACACCACCGGGGAGCTGTTTTTT	CASSSYTTGELFF
-	TRBV6-1	-	TRBJ1-2	TGTGCCAGCAGTGAAGTGTTCGCGACTAACTATGGCTACACCTTC	CASSEVFATNYGYTF
TRBD1	TRBV7-9	-	TRBJ2-7	TGTGCCAGCAGCTATGAGGGGACAGGGGGCTACGAGCAGTACTTC	CASSYEGTGGYEQYF
-	TRBV18	-	TRBJ2-1	TGTGCCAGCTCACCATCGGGGATCGGGTCCAATGAGCAGTTCTTC	CASSPSGIGSNEQFF
-	TRBV28	-	TRBJ1-1	TGTGCCAGCAGTTTTTTAGGACGGGAAGCTTTCTTT	CASSFLGREAFF
-	TRBV6-5	-	TRBJ1-5	TGTGCCAGCACTCCGGGGGGGGGAGCCAATCAGCCCCAGCATTTT	CASTPGGGANQPQHF
-	TRBV4-3	-	TRBJ1-5	TGCGCCAGCAGCCAAGGCCAGTTAAATCAGCCCCAGCATTTT	CASSQGQLNQPQHF